Shown below are 26 T cell receptor beta chains from a single sample sequenced in a study of a mutant IDH1 vaccine in newly diagnosed glioma. This table comes from immunoSEQ multiplex PCR, and its TCRdb copy is limited to in-frame clones, with some not included. The sample includes 32,000 or so clones, about 86% seen only once; the top ten take 24%. Their antigen targets remain unknown. Time point in this sample: week 5, during vaccination. Doses comprised 300 ug of mutant IDH1 20-mer peptide each, plus topical imiquimod. Sequencing used PBMCs, obtained from a glioma patient whose treatment included an IDH1 peptide vaccine. All receptors derive from a man aged 25 to 40 with glioma.

The V and J genes are TRBV5-4 and TRBJ2-5; 7 nucleotides agree with TRBD1. V dropped 4 bases and J dropped 2; count of bases not matched to a gene: 5. This CDR3 is 14 amino acids long. CDR1 is SGHNT and CDR2 is YYREEE in the germline V gene (reference sequence). The DNA of the CDR3 is TGTGCCAGCAGCGGTGGGACAGTACAAGAGACCCAGTACTTC. The encoded protein is CASSGGTVQETQYF.

The rearrangement joins TRBV30 to TRBJ1-1; D is uncertain. The CDR3 covers 16 residues. The V end was cut by 3 bases, the J end by 1 base, with 18 bases between. CDR1 is GTSNPN and CDR2 is SVGIG in the germline V gene (reference sequence). The CDR3 loop reads CAWRVARTASNTEAFF. The CDR3 bases are TGTGCCTGGAGAGTGGCCAGGACGGCGTCGAACACTGAAGCTTTCTTT.

This chain joins TRBV11-2 and TRBJ2-3; 11 bases fit TRBD2. This CDR3 spans 18 amino acids. J was trimmed by 7 bases and V by 5 bases; bases with no gene match: 17. Germline lookup yields CDR1 SGHAT and CDR2 FQNNGV. CDR3 region: CASSPPGFSGGALNTQYF. CDR3 sequence (DNA): TGTGCCAGCAGCCCTCCTGGGTTTAGCGGGGGGGCATTAAATACGCAGTATTTT.

The chain combines TRBV29-1 with TRBJ1-1, with D uncertain. V was clipped by 5 bases and J by 1 base, with 8 bases between them. The V gene's germline CDR1 is SQVTM and CDR2 ANQGSEA. There are 12 residues in the CDR3. Here the CDR3 DNA reads TGCAGCGTTTCAGAAGGGAACACTGAAGCTTTCTTT. Protein: CSVSEGNTEAFF.

This rearrangement joins TRBV30 to TRBJ1-2; D gene unclear. V lost 4 bases, J lost 7 bases, and 16 bases lay in between. The CDR3 consists of 13 residues. In germline, CDR1 is GTSNPN, CDR2 SVGIG (reference sequence). DNA of the CDR3: TGTGCCTGGAAGGGATGGGGAATCGGTGGCTACACCTTC. It specifies CAWKGWGIGGYTF.

V usage is TRBV6-1 and J usage is TRBJ1-5, with D perhaps matching TRBD1 (5 bases). The CDR3 sequence is 18 residues long. V was pared by 1 base and J by 1 base, with 17 bases between. Germline V gene sequence: CDR1 MNHNS, CDR2 SASEGT. CDR3 DNA: TGTGCCAGCAGTGAAGGAGTGGGGGGGGATGGGAGCAATCAGCCCCAGCATTTT. It specifies CASSEGVGGDGSNQPQHF.

In its sample, this clone was seen a few times. The chain uses TRBV6-5 and TRBJ1-1; D gene uncertain. V was pared by 7 bases and J by 1 base, with 4 bases between. The CDR3 consists of 11 residues. Per the germline V gene, CDR1 is MNHEY and CDR2 is SVGAGI. The DNA of the CDR3 is TGTGCCAGCAAAAAGAACACTGAAGCTTTCTTT. Its protein is CASKKNTEAFF.

The count of this clone is one. The J gene is TRBJ2-2, the V gene TRBV5-1; 8 bases align to TRBD1. Germline V gives CDR1 SGHRS, CDR2 YFSETQ. Trimming took 5 bases from V and 1 from J; bases not matched to a gene: 1. The CDR3 consists of 14 residues. The CDR3, as DNA: TGCGCCAGCAGGGACAGGGTGAACACCGGGGAGCTGTTTTTT. This codes for CASRDRVNTGELFF. The full variable domain, with the rest looked up from reference TRBV5-1 and TRBJ2-2, is KAGVTQTPRYLIKTRGQQVTLSCSPISGHRSVSWYQQTPGQGLQFLFEYFSETQRNKGNFPGRFSGRQFSNSRSEMNVSTLELGDSALYLCASRDRVNTGELFFGEGSRLTVL.

This clone was recorded once. The CDR3 loop is CASSVWRGDQETQYF. As DNA, the CDR3 is TGTGCCAGCAGCGTATGGCGGGGAGACCAAGAGACCCAGTACTTC. The V gene is TRBV9, the J gene TRBJ2-5, with D possibly TRBD2 on 6 matching bases. The CDR3 sequence is 15 residues long. The germline CDR1 and CDR2 sequences are SGDLS and YYNGEE. V lost 1 base and J lost 0, with 10 bases in between.

The rearrangement links TRBV10-1 to TRBJ1-2; D is unresolved. The CDR3 totals 12 residues. Trimming took off 8 bases at V and 1 base at J, with 8 bases between the two ends. The germline V gene encodes CDR1 WNHNN and CDR2 SYGVQD (reference sequence). CDR3 sequence: CASSDNNYGYTF. CDR3 DNA sequence: TGCGCCAGCTCCGACAATAACTATGGCTACACCTTC.

The chain is built from TRBV4-1 and TRBJ2-7; TRBD1 might be the D (5 bases). Germline V lookup: CDR1 MGHRA, CDR2 YSYEKL. The CDR3 is 14 amino acids. The V end was cut by 3 bases, the J end by 1 base, with 10 bases between. This chain's CDR3 is CASSHMDTSYEQYF. The CDR3 DNA is TGCGCCAGCAGCCATATGGACACTTCCTACGAGCAGTACTTC.

V usage is TRBV7-8 and J usage is TRBJ1-2; TRBD1 matches at 7 bases. Germline V gene sequence: CDR1 SGHVS, CDR2 FQNEAQ. This CDR3 contains 14 residues. The V and J ends lost 5 bases and 7 bases, in that order; junction bases with no gene match: 10. CDR3 coding DNA: TGTGCCAGCAGCGTACAGGGGTTTTACTTTGGCTACACCTTC. Translating gives CASSVQGFYFGYTF. The full variable domain, its missing parts supplied by reference TRBV7-8 and TRBJ1-2, is GAGVSQSPRYKVAKRGQDVALRCDPISGHVSLFWYQQALGQGPEFLTYFQNEAQLDKSGLPSDRFFAERPEGSVSTLKIQRTQQEDSAVYLCASSVQGFYFGYTFGSGTRLTVV.

The chain links TRBV5-4 to TRBJ2-2, with D hard to call. CDR3 length: 12 amino acids. The V gene's germline CDR1 is SGHNT and CDR2 YYREEE (reference sequence). The V end was cut by 4 bases, the J end by 9 bases, with 10 bases between. The CDR3 DNA sequence: TGTGCCAGCAGCGACCTCGGGTGGGAGCTGTTTTTT. This translates into CASSDLGWELFF.

This sequence joins TRBV15 and TRBJ2-3; D not certain. V lost 0 bases and J 6 bases, leaving 4 bases between the germline ends. The germline gives CDR1 LNHNV, CDR2 YYDKDF (reference sequence). CDR3 length: 12 amino acids. CDR3 in DNA: TGTGCCACCAGCAGAGAGCGGGATACGCAGTATTTT. Protein sequence: CATSRERDTQYF.

The chain joins TRBV7-2 to TRBJ1-1, with a tentative D call TRBD1 (5 bases). V was cut by 5 bases and J by 6 bases, with 16 bases left in between. CDR1 is SGHTA and CDR2 is FQGNSA in the germline V gene. This CDR3 region has 14 residues. DNA for the CDR3: TGTGCCAGCAGCCCACGGAGGGGCAGGGCTGAAGCTTTCTTT. Translation gives CASSPRRGRAEAFF. Complete variable domain (other parts from reference TRBV7-2 and TRBJ1-1): GAGVSQSPSNKVTEKGKDVELRCDPISGHTALYWYRQSLGQGLEFLIYFQGNSAPDKSGLPSDRFSAERTGGSVSTLTIQRTQQEDSAVYLCASSPRRGRAEAFFGQGTRLTVV.

This chain connects TRBV30 to TRBJ1-1; no definite D call. Between the trimmed V and J ends, which lost 0 bases and 6 bases, there was a span of 14 bases. CDR1 GTSNPN and CDR2 SVGIG come from the germline V gene (reference sequence). The CDR3 has 14 residues. CDR3 nucleotide sequence: TGTGCCTGGAGTGTAATCATAGGGCAGCCTGAAGCTTTCTTT. Translated, it gives CAWSVIIGQPEAFF.

V is TRBV6-4 and J is TRBJ1-1; TRBD1 agrees at 8 bases. CDR1 is MRHNA, CDR2 SNTAGT, per germline. The CDR3 runs 14 residues. The J segment lost 1 base and the V segment lost 2 bases, leaving 0 bases of the junction unmatched. The CDR3 nucleotides read TGTGCCAGCAGTGACGGGACAGGGAACACTGAAGCTTTCTTT. It is translated as CASSDGTGNTEAFF.

The rearrangement uses TRBV4-3 and TRBJ2-3, with a tentative D call TRBD2 (7 bases). This CDR3 comprises 15 residues. V lost 2 bases, J lost 3 bases, and 12 bases lay in between. Germline V gene lookup returns CDR1 LGHNA and CDR2 YSLEER. CDR3 coding DNA: TGCGCCAGCAGCCAACCGGGGGGCGGGACAGATACGCAGTATTTT. Translating it yields CASSQPGGGTDTQYF.

This clone was seen once. This rearrangement joins TRBV10-3 to TRBJ2-2, with 8 nucleotides matching TRBD1. V shed 9 bases, J shed 7 bases, and the junction held 10 bases outside the gene matches. The germline CDR1 and CDR2 sequences are ENHRY and SYGVKD. The CDR3 loop spans 14 amino acids. The CDR3 sequence: CAIGQAGGIGELFF. In DNA form, the CDR3 reads TGTGCCATTGGGCAAGCAGGGGGCATCGGGGAGCTGTTTTTT.

This chain's CDR3 is CASSLVPSGSPASYEQYF. The DNA for the CDR3 is TGTGCCAGCAGCTTGGTTCCTTCTGGTTCCCCCGCCTCCTACGAGCAGTACTTC. The chain combines TRBV5-4 with TRBJ2-7; D not certain. V was clipped by 0 bases and J by 0 bases, with 19 bases between them. Germline loops: CDR1 SGHNT, CDR2 YYREEE (reference sequence). The CDR3 is 18 residues long.

This chain connects TRBV25-1 to TRBJ2-7; D is unclear. Germline CDR1 and CDR2: MGHDK and SYGVNS. Trimming stripped 6 bases from V and 6 bases from J, with 24 bases between. The CDR3 is 16 residues long. CDR3 protein: CASSASTSLHSREQYF. In DNA form, the CDR3 reads TGTGCCAGCAGCGCGTCCACAAGCCTACATTCCCGCGAGCAGTACTTC.

The chain carries TRBV10-1 and TRBJ2-7; TRBD1 agrees at 8 bases. V lost 3 bases to trimming and J lost 2 bases; unmatched junction nucleotides: 3. This CDR3 spans 14 amino acids. Looked up from germline, CDR1 is WNHNN and CDR2 is SYGVQD (reference sequence). In DNA form, the CDR3 reads TGCGCCAGCAGTGAAGGCAGGGGGCCCTACGAGCAGTACTTC. Residues: CASSEGRGPYEQYF.

The rearrangement joins TRBV29-1 to TRBJ1-2; D perhaps matches TRBD1 (5 bases). The CDR3 totals 14 residues. Trimming pared 3 bases from V and 4 bases from J, leaving 15 bases between. From germline, CDR1 is SQVTM and CDR2 ANQGSEA. Written as DNA, the CDR3 is TGCAGCGTTGATAGAGTGCCGAGGGGCTATGGCTACACCTTC. Translated, it gives CSVDRVPRGYGYTF.

In DNA form, the CDR3 reads TGTGCCAGCAGCTTAGTGAATCAGGGCTATGGCTACACCTTC. Translating gives CASSLVNQGYGYTF. This chain uses TRBV7-2 with TRBJ1-2, with a possible D match to TRBD1 (5 bases). This CDR3 spans 14 amino acids. With 1 base removed from V and 4 bases from J, the gap between germline ends came to 10 bases. Germline V gene data show CDR1 as SGHTA and CDR2 as FQGNSA. Combining the CDR3 with reference TRBV7-2 and TRBJ1-2 gives the whole variable domain GAGVSQSPSNKVTEKGKDVELRCDPISGHTALYWYRQSLGQGLEFLIYFQGNSAPDKSGLPSDRFSAERTGGSVSTLTIQRTQQEDSAVYLCASSLVNQGYGYTFGSGTRLTVV.

The chain employs TRBV6-1 and TRBJ1-2, with 8 bases fitting TRBD1. This CDR3 has 14 amino acids. Germline CDR1 reads MNHNS; CDR2 reads SASEGT. The V segment lost 6 bases and the J segment 0 bases; nucleotides outside the gene matches: 3. In DNA form, the CDR3 reads TGTGCCAGCAGACCGGGACAGGCTAACTATGGCTACACCTTC. Encoded protein: CASRPGQANYGYTF.

The chain combines TRBV7-2 with TRBJ1-3, with D possibly being TRBD1 (6 bases). Trimming took 2 bases from V and 0 from J, leaving 8 bases between them. The CDR3 sequence is 15 residues long. Germline V CDR1 and CDR2: SGHTA, FQGNSA. In nucleotides, the CDR3 is TGTGCCAGCAGCTTAATCAGGGGCTCTGGAAACACCATATATTTT. The encoded protein is CASSLIRGSGNTIYF.